These 3 T cell receptor beta chains were all obtained from the same sample, sequenced in a study of OX40 agonist ivuxolimab in advanced cancers. Sequenced by immunoSEQ multiplex PCR; TCRdb stores in-frame clones only, minus some. The sample gives fewer than 65,000 clones, about nine tenths of which show up once; roughly 4.4% is in the top ten. The sample was CD4+ or CD8+ T cells sorted from blood, taken in a trial of the OX40 agonist ivuxolimab. The receptors originated from an adult with an advanced solid tumor such as melanoma, head and neck, liver or kidney cancer.

This clone turned up a few times. The chain recombines TRBV7-8 with TRBJ1-5; D unclear. V was clipped by 1 base and J by 0 bases, with 16 bases between them. The CDR3 is 18 amino acids. Germline V gives CDR1 SGHVS, CDR2 FQNEAQ. CDR3 bases: TGTGCCAGCAGCTTAGAGCAAGGGTGGTCTTATAGCAATCAGCCCCAGCATTTT. Amino acid sequence: CASSLEQGWSYSNQPQHF. The variable domain in full, completed from reference TRBV7-8 and TRBJ1-5, reads GAGVSQSPRYKVAKRGQDVALRCDPISGHVSLFWYQQALGQGPEFLTYFQNEAQLDKSGLPSDRFFAERPEGSVSTLKIQRTQQEDSAVYLCASSLEQGWSYSNQPQHFGDGTRLSIL.

The chain joins TRBV30 to TRBJ1-2; 8 bases match TRBD1. V shed 0 bases and J 6 bases; nucleotides not matched to a gene: 3. CDR1 and CDR2 from the germline V gene are GTSNPN and SVGIG (reference sequence). CDR3 length: 13 residues. CDR3 region: CAWSVQGGHGYTF. As DNA, the CDR3 is TGTGCCTGGAGTGTACAGGGGGGGCATGGCTACACCTTC.

The chain carries TRBV7-2 and TRBJ2-7, with D tentatively TRBD1 or TRBD2 (6 bases each). This CDR3 is 14 amino acids long. With 1 base removed from V and 3 bases from J, the gap between germline ends came to 10 bases. The germline V gene encodes CDR1 SGHTA and CDR2 FQGNSA. The CDR3 here is CASSLGLGGYEQYF. The CDR3 DNA sequence: TGTGCCAGCAGCTTAGGACTAGGGGGCTACGAGCAGTACTTC.